The sequence of this TCR beta chain was determined in a study of T cells after yellow fever vaccination. Across the study: Any fraction with a low cell number was prepared using SMART-Seq v4 Ultra Low Input. Points from the study as a whole: Contaminants from the bulk population, in the form of abundant clonotypes, could be found in FACS-sorted repertoires. Weaker, the secondary response peaked sooner, at day 5 versus 15. After the booster, approximately 96% of CD4 and about nine tenths of CD8 primary-response clones were re-detected.

The V end lost 3 bases, the J end lost 6 bases, and 14 bases lay between the germline ends. The germline gives CDR1 SQVTM, CDR2 ANQGSEA. The CDR3 loop spans 13 amino acids. One entry per CDR3 protein, called by TCRdb with MiXCR from the 5' RACE reads. This table has about 350,000 distinct CDR3 sequences, roughly 3.9% appearing once. Many counts were recorded for this clonotype. What it recognizes is unknown. Sample: PBMCs, taken 5 days after the yellow fever booster vaccination. The chain uses TRBV29-1 and TRBJ1-1, with D uncertain. The source of this sequence is a man younger than 35 who received the YFV17D yellow fever vaccine. The CDR3 protein is CSVEGLFNAEAFF. In DNA form, the CDR3 reads TGCAGCGTTGAGGGCCTATTTAACGCTGAAGCTTTCTTT.